These T cell receptor beta chains were read from a single sample in a study of blood T cell repertoires in COVID-19. Libraries were prepared by immunoSEQ multiplex PCR; TCRdb keeps only in-frame clonotypes and omits some of them. Of some 140,000 clones in the sample, around three quarters were seen once. Sequencing was done on a sample of peripheral blood. Every receptor here comes from a man of 80 years or more with acute or convalescent COVID-19. The conserved cysteine and the conserved F or W are not part of the CDR3 here. Clone size is given for some rows only: seen once, a few or many times, or a class if the clone is expanded.

J gene | V gene | clone size | CDR3 protein
TRBJ2-3 | TRBV5-1 | . | ASRSAADTDTQY
TRBJ1-2 | TRBV27 | . | ASSLWRGAYSGYT
TRBJ1-6 | TRBV3-1/TRBV3-2 | . | ASNDRDSPLH
TRBJ2-1 | TRBV9 | . | ASSVSQGLGNEQF
TRBJ1-1 | TRBV4-3 | . | ASSLRAPRAGRTSVVNTEAF
TRBJ2-7 | TRBV6-2/TRBV6-3 | . | ASSSLYEQY
TRBJ2-1 | TRBV5-4 | . | ASSWTPQGEQF
TRBJ2-7 | TRBV5-4 | . | ASSLGRGQGPYEQY
TRBJ2-7 | TRBV19 | few | ARKRGPIYEQY
TRBJ2-1 | TRBV5-6 | . | ASSLEAGTNEQF
TRBJ2-7 | TRBV5-1 | . | ASSLDTRVNLYEQY
TRBJ2-3 | TRBV3-1/TRBV3-2 | . | ASSHGTSGTRTDTQY
TRBJ2-7 | TRBV10-3 | . | AISAGTGGEQY
TRBJ1-2 | TRBV7-2 | . | ASSYTGQGGGYT
TRBJ2-3 | TRBV24-1 | . | ATSDRLAGTSPDTQY
TRBJ1-4 | TRBV10-3 | . | AISGTGADTKTNEKLF
TRBJ2-7 | TRBV5-8 | . | ASSAPAGTRDEQY
TRBJ2-7 | TRBV6-5 | . | ARKQTSAFSYEQY
TRBJ1-1 | TRBV5-8 | many | ASSFYSGTGLIGTEAF
TRBJ2-1 | TRBV4-2 | once | ASSQVASVEQF
TRBJ1-1 | TRBV19 | . | ASSRGTVNTEAF
TRBJ1-1 | TRBV10-3 | . | ATGDGANMNTEAF
TRBJ1-1 | TRBV5-1 | . | ASSRQSMNTEAF
TRBJ2-2 | TRBV9 | few | ASSAGDGELF
TRBJ2-1 | TRBV5-4 | . | ASSLTGVYNEQF
TRBJ1-4 | TRBV11-2 | . | ASSLDMEGEKLF
TRBJ2-5 | TRBV15 | . | ATSPRTSGGFETQY
TRBJ2-1 | TRBV7-2 | . | ASTLTRGNEQF
TRBJ2-7 | TRBV19 | . | ASSLGQGFSYEQY
TRBJ2-5 | TRBV11-2 | . | ASSLGGQETQY
TRBJ2-2 | TRBV2 | . | ASGGETGSWAGELF
TRBJ2-5 | TRBV29-1 | . | SSRDRATQETQY
TRBJ1-2 | TRBV10-2 | . | ATRTSDRGLHYGYT
TRBJ2-7 | TRBV7-2 | . | ASSIRGTDLYEQY
TRBJ1-4 | TRBV6-5 | many | ASSYVGGIGEKLF
TRBJ2-3 | TRBV12-3/TRBV12-4 | once | ASSYYTDTQY
TRBJ1-2 | TRBV3-1/TRBV3-2 | . | ASRNRGPSGYT
TRBJ1-1 | TRBV6-1 | . | ASSGREVGLNTEAF
TRBJ2-3 | TRBV5-1 | . | ASSLEGLAGGPDTQY
TRBJ2-2 | TRBV5-4 | . | ASSRERTGELF
TRBJ2-3 | TRBV28 | . | ASSFLRASGGSQY
TRBJ1-4 | TRBV30 | . | AWDDRDQDEKLF
TRBJ2-7 | TRBV4-2 | . | ANTLQGSHEQY
TRBJ2-7 | TRBV5-1 | . | ASSLEAAYEQY
TRBJ1-1 | TRBV18 | . | ASSPQQGGNTEAF
TRBJ1-5 | TRBV18 | . | ASSFFPGQSNQPQH
TRBJ2-3 | TRBV5-6 | . | ASSPGQGARADTQY
TRBJ2-7 | TRBV6-6 | . | ASSPADSPYEQY
TRBJ1-6 | TRBV7-2 | . | ASSLVSGFGSPLH
TRBJ1-1 | TRBV4-1 | once | ASSPTGGTEAF
TRBJ1-6 | TRBV7-3 | . | ASSLDTRGVSPLH
TRBJ1-2 | TRBV5-5 | few | ASSPGEGVYYGYT
TRBJ1-3 | TRBV3-1/TRBV3-2 | . | ASSPGQAENTIY
TRBJ1-1 | TRBV12-3/TRBV12-4 | . | ASKPSSGTEAF
TRBJ2-1 | TRBV15 | . | ATSGQGDYNEQF
TRBJ2-5 | TRBV7-2 | . | ASRSSGGLGETQY
TRBJ2-5 | TRBV6-2/TRBV6-3 | few | ASSYGLAGEGETQY
TRBJ2-7 | TRBV6-2/TRBV6-3 | once | ASSLQGISYEQY
TRBJ2-1 | TRBV7-9 | . | ASSLAGGPNEQF